The 21 T cell receptor beta chains below all came from one sample that was sequenced in a study of T cells in Graves' hyperthyroidism and ophthalmopathy. It was RNA transcripts that yielded the amplified TCR beta CDR3 regions. The HTBI primer set served for first-round RT-PCR of the TCR CDR3. A single record per CDR3 protein comes from TCRdb applying MiXCR to the multiplex PCR reads. The sample has approximately 350,000 distinct CDR3 sequences, approximately 16% seen once. The sequenced sample consisted of blood. The receptors here all came from a woman aged 55-70 years with Graves' ophthalmopathy.

This clonotype was observed at least ten times. The chain couples TRBV20-1 to TRBJ2-7; tentatively, D is TRBD1 (5 bases). Germline loops: CDR1 DFQATT, CDR2 SNEGSKA (reference sequence). This CDR3 contains 13 residues. Deletions cut 3 bases from V and 4 bases from J, with 13 bases between. The chain's CDR3 is CSASQGDGYEQYF. The CDR3 DNA follows: TGCAGTGCTAGTCAGGGTGACGGTTACGAGCAGTACTTC.

This clonotype has at least ten counts. This chain's CDR3 is CASSPFGANVLTF. The CDR3 DNA follows: TGTGCCAGCTCACCTTTCGGGGCCAACGTCCTGACTTTC. The chain is built from TRBV18 and TRBJ2-6; no firm D call. Germline-derived CDR1 and CDR2 are KGHSH and LQKENI. The CDR3 length is 13 residues. Deletions cut 3 bases from V and 4 bases from J, with 4 bases between.

This clonotype has just a few counts. The chain is built from TRBV25-1 and TRBJ2-2, with D possibly TRBD2 on 6 matching bases. This CDR3 is 13 amino acids long. The V end lost 7 bases, the J end lost 1 base, and 7 bases lay between the germline ends. CDR1 is MGHDK, CDR2 SYGVNS, per germline. CDR3 sequence: CASNGRNTGELFF. The CDR3 DNA reads TGTGCCAGCAACGGGAGGAACACCGGGGAGCTGTTTTTT.

The table lists this clonotype with a few counts. The chain has TRBV19 and TRBJ1-1; TRBD1 matches 8 bases. CDR1 LNHDA and CDR2 SQIVND come from the germline V gene (reference sequence). V lost 4 bases and J lost 0; bases outside the gene matches: 4. CDR3 size: 15 residues. The CDR3 protein is CASSNHRGMNTEAFF. The CDR3, as DNA: TGTGCCAGTAGTAACCACAGGGGGATGAACACTGAAGCTTTCTTT.

There are many counts of this clonotype. A junction boundary mismatches the germline segment, possibly from a read error. The chain is built from TRBV2 and TRBJ1-1; TRBD1 agrees at 7 bases. Germline assignment: CDR1 SNHLY and CDR2 FYNNEI. This CDR3 is 15 amino acids long. CDR3 protein: CASSKARQGFREAFF. The DNA of the CDR3 is TGTGCCAGCAGTAAAGCCCGACAGGGCTTTCGTGAAGCTTTCTTT.

This clonotype was seen only a few times. The chain employs TRBV28 and TRBJ2-5, with a tentative D call TRBD1 (6 bases). The germline V gene encodes CDR1 MDHEN and CDR2 SYDVKM. The CDR3 has 15 amino acids. The V and J ends lost 7 bases and 1 base respectively, with 16 bases between them. CDR3 sequence reads: CASTDRGHRQETQYF. The CDR3 DNA follows: TGTGCCAGCACTGACCGGGGACACCGCCAAGAGACCCAGTACTTC.

This clonotype was observed a few times. The rearrangement joins TRBV28 to TRBJ2-4, with D tentatively TRBD2 (5 bases). V was cut by 5 bases and J by 0 bases, with 11 bases left in between. Germline CDR1 reads MDHEN; CDR2 reads SYDVKM. The CDR3 loop spans 15 amino acids. CDR3 residues: CASSEGIVAKNIQYF. In DNA, the CDR3 is TGTGCCAGCAGTGAGGGAATCGTAGCCAAAAACATTCAGTACTTC. The full variable domain, in which reference TRBV28 and TRBJ2-4 provide the parts outside the CDR3, is DVKVTQSSRYLVKRTGEKVFLECVQDMDHENMFWYRQDPGLGLRLIYFSYDVKMKEKGDIPEGYSVSREKKERFSLILESASTNQTSMYLCASSEGIVAKNIQYFGAGTRLSVL.

This clonotype was seen ten or more times. CDR3 in amino acids: CAWSVGGNQPQHF. The CDR3 DNA follows: TGTGCCTGGAGTGTAGGGGGGAATCAGCCCCAGCATTTT. J is TRBJ1-5 and V is TRBV30; the D gene is possibly TRBD1 (6 bases). Trimming removed 0 bases from V and 4 bases from J, with 7 bases in between. The CDR3 is 13 residues long. Per the germline V gene, CDR1 is GTSNPN and CDR2 is SVGIG (reference sequence).

This clonotype was counted only a few times. The genes are TRBV18 and TRBJ1-3; tentative D call: TRBD1 (6 bases). Germline assignment: CDR1 KGHSH and CDR2 LQKENI. Trimming left V 5 bases short and J 4 bases short, with 18 bases between. CDR3 length: 16 residues. CDR3 DNA sequence: TGTGCCAGCTCAGACTTTACAGGGTCTTCAGGAAACACCATATATTTT. Encoded protein: CASSDFTGSSGNTIYF.

This clonotype occurred many times. V and J are TRBV3-1 and TRBJ1-3; D remains ambiguous. CDR1 is LGHDT, CDR2 YNNKEL, per germline (reference sequence). The CDR3 has 15 amino acids. Deletions cut 1 base from V and 4 bases from J, with 11 bases between. The CDR3 reads CASSQARGIGNTIYF. DNA for the CDR3: TGTGCCAGCAGCCAAGCCCGGGGTATCGGAAACACCATATATTTT.

This clonotype was seen a few times. The gene calls are TRBV7-9 and TRBJ2-2; D possibly corresponds to TRBD2 (6 bases). There are 16 residues in the CDR3. Germline V gene sequence: CDR1 SEHNR, CDR2 FQNEAQ (reference sequence). With 5 bases removed from V and 1 base from J, the gap between germline ends came to 14 bases. CDR3 DNA sequence: TGTGCCAGCAGCCCCCTTGTTAGCGGGAACACCGGGGAGCTGTTTTTT. This codes for CASSPLVSGNTGELFF.

The DNA of the CDR3 is TGCGCCAGCAGCCCCCGGGGGACCACAGATACGCAGTATTTT. This encodes CASSPRGTTDTQYF. The chain carries TRBV5-1 and TRBJ2-3; tentatively, D is TRBD2 (6 bases). The CDR3 totals 14 residues. Germline CDR1 reads SGHRS; CDR2 reads YFSETQ. Trimming removed 4 bases at V and 2 bases at J, with 11 bases between.

This clonotype was detected many times. The rearrangement uses TRBV20-1 and TRBJ2-7; TRBD1 or TRBD2 may be the D gene (5 bases each). The V gene lost 1 base and the J gene lost 2 bases, with 15 bases spanning the gap. Looked up from germline, CDR1 is DFQATT and CDR2 is SNEGSKA (reference sequence). This CDR3 is built from 15 residues. CDR3 coding DNA: TGCAGTGCTAGAGGCCCGGGGCCAAGCCCCTACGAGCAGTACTTC. Its translation is CSARGPGPSPYEQYF.

This clonotype was seen only a few times. The gene calls are TRBV9 and TRBJ2-5, with 10 bases matching TRBD2. Trimming removed 4 bases from V and 2 bases from J; junction bases left unmatched: 8. Germline V gives CDR1 SGDLS, CDR2 YYNGEE. There are 16 residues in the CDR3. The CDR3 bases are TGTGCCAGCAGCCGATTACTAGCGGGACTACAAGAGACCCAGTACTTC. This sequence encodes CASSRLLAGLQETQYF.

The CDR3 protein is CASSRGANNEQFF. DNA of the CDR3: TGTGCCAGTAGTAGGGGTGCAAACAATGAGCAGTTCTTC. The genes are TRBV19 and TRBJ2-1; no clear D. The CDR3 loop spans 13 amino acids. The germline gives CDR1 LNHDA, CDR2 SQIVND (reference sequence). V dropped 4 bases and J dropped 5 bases, with 9 bases sitting between them.

In this sample, this clonotype turned up a few times. CDR3: CASSQALRYEQYF. DNA for the CDR3: TGCGCCAGCAGCCAAGCTCTTAGGTACGAGCAGTACTTC. The genes are TRBV4-1 and TRBJ2-7; no clear D. Germline lookup yields CDR1 MGHRA and CDR2 YSYEKL. Trimming took 1 base from V and 4 from J, leaving 8 bases between them. The CDR3 spans 13 residues.

Comments on this clonotype: This may come from a read error, since a much larger clone is one base off. The V call is TRBV9, the J call TRBJ2-1; a weak D match, TRBD1 (5 bases). The CDR3 has 15 amino acids. From germline, CDR1 is SGDLS and CDR2 YYNGEE. The CDR3 DNA sequence: TGTGTCAGCAGCGCGCAGGGCGACTCCTACAATGAGCAGTTCTTC. Translating gives CVSSAQGDSYNEQFF.

Points on this clonotype: Given a much more abundant clone one base away, this may be a read error. The rearrangement uses TRBV5-4 and TRBJ2-5, with 8 bases matching TRBD1. The germline V gene has CDR1 SGHNT and CDR2 YYREEE (reference sequence). The CDR3 length is 16 residues. CDR3 sequence (DNA): TGTGCCAGCAGCTTGGCCGGGGGCAGGGGGCTGGAGAACCAGTACTTC. It codes for CASSLAGGRGLENQYF.

A word on this clonotype: This clone may be a read error of a much larger clone one base away. The chain carries TRBV11-2 and TRBJ2-1; D is perhaps TRBD2 (6 bases). This CDR3 region has 15 residues. V was shortened by 1 base and J by 8 bases, with 15 bases between the two germline ends. Looked up from germline, CDR1 is SGHAT and CDR2 is FQNNGV. CDR3 in DNA: TGTGCCAGCAGCTTAGTCGGGGGAGTAAGGGATGAGCAGTTCTTC. Translating gives CASSLVGGVRDEQFF.

This clonotype showed up many times. Relative to the germline gene, one junction end is altered; a read error may explain this. The CDR3 is CASSGDGGSNQPQHF. CDR3 coding DNA: TGTGCCAGCAGTGGGGATGGCGGGAGCAATCAGCCCCAGCATTTT. V is TRBV5-1 and J is TRBJ1-5, with unresolved D. This CDR3 has 15 residues. The germline V gene encodes CDR1 SGHRS and CDR2 YFSETQ.

This clonotype was counted ten times or more. This sequence joins TRBV20-1 and TRBJ2-7; TRBD2 matches 11 bases. J lost 4 bases, V lost 4 bases, and 6 bases had no gene match. Germline V lookup: CDR1 DFQATT, CDR2 SNEGSKA (reference sequence). The CDR3 is 14 amino acids. The CDR3 sequence: CSANRLAGQYEQYF. The DNA of the CDR3 is TGCAGTGCTAACAGACTAGCGGGACAATACGAGCAGTACTTC.